This entry lists 13 T cell receptor beta chains sequenced from one sample in a study of kidney transplant recipient with SARS-CoV-2 infection. TCRdb fed the reads into MiXCR, producing one record per CDR3 protein. The sample holds about 250,000 distinct CDR3 sequences; around 28% are singletons and the top ten take less than 8.5%. Here the sequenced sample was a blood sample, taken at baseline and on day 111 from a kidney transplant recipient. All receptors derive from a young adult male patient who had COVID-19 and was a kidney transplant recipient. Certain T cells may be donor cells from the graft.

This clonotype appeared a few times. This chain joins TRBV5-1 and TRBJ2-5, with D possibly TRBD2 on 6 matching bases. Trimming stripped 3 bases from V and 4 bases from J, with 10 bases between. Per germline, CDR1 SGHRS and CDR2 YFSETQ. This CDR3 region has 13 residues. The CDR3 loop is CASSSVGGETQYF. CDR3 in DNA: TGCGCCAGCAGCTCAGTCGGGGGAGAGACCCAGTACTTC. The full variable domain, completed using reference TRBV5-1 and TRBJ2-5, is KAGVTQTPRYLIKTRGQQVTLSCSPISGHRSVSWYQQTPGQGLQFLFEYFSETQRNKGNFPGRFSGRQFSNSRSEMNVSTLELGDSALYLCASSSVGGETQYFGPGTRLLVL.

In its sample, this clonotype was seen many times. V usage is TRBV5-1 and J usage is TRBJ2-2; a weak D match, TRBD2 (5 bases). This CDR3 region has 16 residues. Between the trimmed V and J ends, which lost 1 base and 4 bases, there was a span of 14 bases. In germline, CDR1 is SGHRS, CDR2 YFSETQ. CDR3 nucleotides: TGCGCCAGCAGCTTGTTCAGGCCACGGGGCACCGGGGAGCTGTTTTTT. It is translated as CASSLFRPRGTGELFF.

Comments on this clonotype: This may be a read error, as it is one base from a much larger clone. V usage is TRBV7-9 and J usage is TRBJ2-7, with 8 bases identical to TRBD2. Trimming at V came to 4 bases and at J to 6 bases, leaving 5 bases not matched to a gene. The germline V gene encodes CDR1 SEHNR and CDR2 FQNEAQ (reference sequence). The CDR3 sequence is 13 residues long. The CDR3 loop is CASSSSLAGEQYF. CDR3 DNA sequence: TGTGCCAGCAGCTCATCGCTAGCGGGCGAGCAGTACTTC.

This clonotype was recorded once. This clone may be a read error of a much larger clone one base away. The chain couples TRBV27 to TRBJ1-5; D is possibly TRBD1 (6 bases). This CDR3 region has 14 residues. CDR1 is MNHEY and CDR2 is SMNVEV in the germline V gene (reference sequence). Trimming stripped 7 bases from V and 5 bases from J, with 15 bases between. CDR3 residues: CASNTSRGHQPQHF. The CDR3 DNA follows: TGTGCCAGCAATACCTCCAGGGGCCATCAGCCCCAGCATTTT.

On this clonotype itself: A read error may be the cause here, since a much bigger clone is one base away. The rearrangement uses TRBV7-9 and TRBJ1-3; D is undetermined. The CDR3 runs 13 residues. In germline, CDR1 is SEHNR, CDR2 FQNEAQ (reference sequence). For the CDR3, the DNA is TGTGCCAGCGACACTAGCTCTAGAAACACCATATATTTT. Encoded protein: CASDTSSRNTIYF.

A single count supports this clonotype. A read error is possible here, since a much larger clone lies one base away. The chain is built from TRBV29-1 and TRBJ1-2, with D tentatively TRBD1 (6 bases). The V and J ends lost 7 bases and 7 bases respectively, with 22 bases between them. The germline CDR1 and CDR2 sequences are SQVTM and ANQGSEA. The CDR3 loop spans 14 amino acids. Here the CDR3 DNA reads TGCAGCGCTGAGTTGGGGGGAACCAGGGGTGGCTACACCTTC. It codes for CSAELGGTRGGYTF.

With respect to this clonotype: A much larger clone lies one base from this, so it may be a read error. The chain carries TRBV28 and TRBJ2-7, with a possible D match to TRBD1 (7 bases). CDR3 size: 14 residues. Germline V gene sequence: CDR1 MDHEN, CDR2 SYDVKM. The V end was cut by 9 bases, the J end by 4 bases, with 19 bases between. CDR3 sequence reads: CARRNQGGRYEQYF. The CDR3 DNA is TGTGCCAGAAGGAACCAGGGGGGCAGGTACGAGCAGTACTTC.

The table lists this clonotype with many counts. V gene TRBV10-1 combines with J gene TRBJ1-2, with unresolved D. Trimming left V 5 bases short and J 4 bases short, with 23 bases between. This CDR3 region has 17 residues. From germline, CDR1 is WNHNN and CDR2 SYGVQD (reference sequence). CDR3 sequence (DNA): TGCGCCAGCAGTTTTAGACAAAGATCGCGAAAGACCTATGGCTACACCTTC. Translating it yields CASSFRQRSRKTYGYTF.

The table lists this clonotype with many counts. This CDR3 is CASSLRGWDSPLHF. CDR3 bases: TGTGCCAGCAGTTTGCGAGGCTGGGATTCACCCCTCCACTTT. The rearrangement uses TRBV28 and TRBJ1-6; D remains ambiguous. CDR3 length equals 14 residues. CDR1 is MDHEN, CDR2 SYDVKM, per germline. Deletions cut 3 bases from V and 8 bases from J, with 11 bases between.

This clonotype was detected ten times or more. This rearrangement joins TRBV20-1 to TRBJ1-2; possibly TRBD1 for D (5 bases). CDR3 length equals 15 residues. Trimming cost V 1 base and J 4 bases, with 16 bases left between them. Germline CDR1 reads DFQATT; CDR2 reads SNEGSKA (reference sequence). The DNA of the CDR3 is TGCAGTGCTAGAGTTGATGGGGGGGTCGGCTATGGCTACACCTTC. It translates to CSARVDGGVGYGYTF.

This clonotype has a count of ten or more. V gene TRBV7-8 combines with J gene TRBJ2-7; no clear D gene. Germline V gives CDR1 SGHVS, CDR2 FQNEAQ. This CDR3 has 16 residues. V was shortened by 0 bases and J by 1 base, with 13 bases between the two germline ends. CDR3 residues: CASSLARSKLSYEQYF. The CDR3, as DNA: TGTGCCAGCAGCTTAGCGCGCAGTAAGTTATCCTACGAGCAGTACTTC. The entire variable domain, with the rest obtained from reference TRBV7-8 and TRBJ2-7, is as follows: GAGVSQSPRYKVAKRGQDVALRCDPISGHVSLFWYQQALGQGPEFLTYFQNEAQLDKSGLPSDRFFAERPEGSVSTLKIQRTQQEDSAVYLCASSLARSKLSYEQYFGPGTRLTVT.

Many counts were recorded for this clonotype. The chain employs TRBV3-1 and TRBJ1-2; the D is unclear. Germline V gives CDR1 LGHDT, CDR2 YNNKEL (reference sequence). V was pared by 5 bases and J by 4 bases, with 23 bases between. The length of the CDR3 is 17 residues. The CDR3 DNA follows: TGTGCCAGCAGCATGGCTGACACCCTTCGAAAGACCTATGGCTACACCTTC. It specifies CASSMADTLRKTYGYTF. Together with reference TRBV3-1 and TRBJ1-2, the CDR3 gives the full variable domain: DTAVSQTPKYLVTQMGNDKSIKCEQNLGHDTMYWYKQDSKKFLKIMFSYNNKELIINETVPNRFSPKSPDKAHLNLHINSLELGDSAVYFCASSMADTLRKTYGYTFGSGTRLTVV.

This clonotype occurred many times. The germline gene is not matched at one end of the junction; a read error may be the cause. The V gene is TRBV7-8, the J gene TRBJ1-2; D unresolved. Germline V CDR1 and CDR2: SGHVS, FQNEAQ. The length of the CDR3 is 17 residues. This CDR3 is CASSNRLFTRKTYGYTF. The CDR3, as DNA: TGTGCCAGCAGCAATCGTCTGTTTACCCGAAAGACCTATGGCTATACCTTC. The full variable domain, in which reference TRBV7-8 and TRBJ1-2 provide the parts outside the CDR3, is GAGVSQSPRYKVAKRGQDVALRCDPISGHVSLFWYQQALGQGPEFLTYFQNEAQLDKSGLPSDRFFAERPEGSVSTLKIQRTQQEDSAVYLCASSNRLFTRKTYGYTFGSGTRLTVV.